This T cell receptor beta chain was captured by sequencing in a study of blood T cell repertoires in COVID-19 (dated by TCRdb to 2018 to 2021). For the study in its entirety: The collaborator samples originated in the United States, Italy and Spain and spanned the acute and convalescent phases of COVID-19. Nearly every sample came with metadata listing a de-identified subject ID, COVID-19 status, age in years and sex. The samples were drawn from the first 160 participants of the ongoing ImmuneRACE study and from 950 to 1,500 subjects provided by 6 global collaborators. Where available, HLA class I and class II types were obtained from metadata supplied by the sample provider rather than from assay-based typing. The prospective study material was composed of cDNA or gDNA derived from T cells, B-cell-depleted T cells, or PBMCs. Deeply sampled blood TCRbeta repertoires from subjects exposed to, actively infected with, or recovered from COVID-19 were included in the dataset. The repertoires were released in a freely available public database meant as a resource for research on the immune response to SARS-CoV-2.

Taken from cysteine to phenylalanine, the CDR3 has 14 residues. The DNA shown is the 42-base CDR3, in frame from base 1. According to the germline V gene, CDR1 reads SNHLY and CDR2 reads FYNNEI. V is pruned by 10 bases and J by 6 bases, leaving 10 bases of the junction without a gene match. Paper-wide results and their limitations: How much clinical and demographic metadata was included differed by source and by participant, and the metadata was provided uncurated.

TCRbeta CDR3 regions were amplified from genomic DNA using the immunoSEQ Assay, a bias-controlled multiplex PCR. The authors' pipeline ran thus. Nucleated cell counts per sample were estimated from amplification of reference gene primers within the assay. To quantify the absolute abundance of each unique TCRbeta CDR3 rearrangement, sequence reads were collapsed and filtered. Productive Simpson clonality was computed per sample as the square root of Simpson's diversity index over productive rearrangements. TCRdb holds this immuneACCESS table with in-frame rearrangements only. Some clones are missing; in checked studies, unresolved V genes explain under half, and the rest has no known cause. That table supplies the V and J calls and clone size; D and trimming were determined from the DNA. The sample data list approximately 210,000 clones, and approximately 87% of these were observed just once. The ten largest make up under 3% of the sample.

Whole blood was collected in K2EDTA tubes by collaborating institutions according to the institutions' own protocols. Collaborator samples were shipped for TCRbeta analysis as frozen whole blood, isolated PBMCs, or DNA extracted from either sample type. Points on this clone: This receptor's antigen is unknown. There are no base qualities to consult, and no much larger clone falls within one base.

This receptor chain uses TRBV2 and TRBJ2-1; 9 middle bases align to TRBD2. The specimen sequenced was peripheral blood. This receptor was obtained from a woman in her 70s with active or convalescent COVID-19. The CDR3 protein: CATHGGRASNEQFF. The base sequence is TGTGCCACTCATGGCGGGAGGGCCAGCAATGAGCAGTTCTTC.